Following are 2 T cell receptor beta chains from one sample sequenced in a study of shared clonotypes between healthy human individuals. Measured with immunoSEQ multiplex PCR; TCRdb has only the in-frame clones, and not every one. The sample carries about 1.5 million clones, 96% recorded once. Sequencing was performed on naive CD4+ T cells sorted from blood. The subset is: CD45RA+ positively selected. These receptors came from a young man in good health.

This clone is a singleton in its sample. The gene calls are TRBV10-1 and TRBJ2-3; perhaps TRBD2 as D (5 bases). The V and J ends lost 2 bases and 5 bases respectively, with 14 bases between them. CDR3 length equals 15 residues. The germline V gene encodes CDR1 WNHNN and CDR2 SYGVQD (reference sequence). The CDR3: CASSEPTGSQDTQYF. The CDR3 bases are TGCGCCAGCAGTGAGCCCACGGGGAGTCAAGATACGCAGTATTTT.

The chain has TRBV6-6 and TRBJ2-7; 8 bases agree with TRBD1. This CDR3 comprises 15 residues. With 2 bases clipped from V and 2 bases from J, the junction kept 5 bases outside the gene matches. Per germline, CDR1 MNHNY and CDR2 SVGAGI (reference sequence). The DNA for the CDR3 is TGTGCCAGCAGTTACCCGGCAGGGGGCACCTACGAGCAGTACTTC. Its translation: CASSYPAGGTYEQYF.